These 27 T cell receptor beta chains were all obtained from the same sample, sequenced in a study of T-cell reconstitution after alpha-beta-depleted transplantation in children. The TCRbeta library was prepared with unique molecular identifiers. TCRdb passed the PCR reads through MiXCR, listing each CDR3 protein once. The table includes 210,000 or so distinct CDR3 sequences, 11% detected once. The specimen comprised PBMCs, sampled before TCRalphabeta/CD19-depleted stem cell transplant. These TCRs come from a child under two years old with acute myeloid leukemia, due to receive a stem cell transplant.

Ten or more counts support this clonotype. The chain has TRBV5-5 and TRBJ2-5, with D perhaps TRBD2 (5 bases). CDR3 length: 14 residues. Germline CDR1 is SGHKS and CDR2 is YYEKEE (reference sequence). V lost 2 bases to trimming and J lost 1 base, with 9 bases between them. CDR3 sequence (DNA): TGTGCCAGCAGCTTTTTAGGAGGCCAAGAGACCCAGTACTTC. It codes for CASSFLGGQETQYF.

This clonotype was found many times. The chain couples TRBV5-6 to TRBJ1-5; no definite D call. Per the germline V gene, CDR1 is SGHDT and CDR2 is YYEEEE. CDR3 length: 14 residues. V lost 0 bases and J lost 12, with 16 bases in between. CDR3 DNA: TGTGCCAGCAGCTTGGGAGAGTACAGCCAGATCCAGCATTTT. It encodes CASSLGEYSQIQHF. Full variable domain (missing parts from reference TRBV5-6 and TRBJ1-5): DAGVTQSPTHLIKTRGQQVTLRCSPKSGHDTVSWYQQALGQGPQFIFQYYEEEERQRGNFPDRFSGHQFPNYSSELNVNALLLGDSALYLCASSLGEYSQIQHFGDGTRLSIL.

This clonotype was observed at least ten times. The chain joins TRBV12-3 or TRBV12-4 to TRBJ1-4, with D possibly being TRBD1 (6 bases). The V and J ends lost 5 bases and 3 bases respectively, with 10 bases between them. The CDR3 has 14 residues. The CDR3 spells CASSPGGANEKLFF. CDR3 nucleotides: TGTGCCAGCAGTCCCGGGGGCGCTAATGAAAAACTGTTTTTT.

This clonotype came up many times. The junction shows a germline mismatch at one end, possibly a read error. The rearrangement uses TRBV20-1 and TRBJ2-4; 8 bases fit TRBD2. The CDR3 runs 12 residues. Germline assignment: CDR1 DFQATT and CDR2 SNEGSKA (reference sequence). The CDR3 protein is CSARVGGEPAVF. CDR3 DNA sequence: TGCAGTGCTAGGGTCGGGGGGGAACCCGCAGTGTTC.

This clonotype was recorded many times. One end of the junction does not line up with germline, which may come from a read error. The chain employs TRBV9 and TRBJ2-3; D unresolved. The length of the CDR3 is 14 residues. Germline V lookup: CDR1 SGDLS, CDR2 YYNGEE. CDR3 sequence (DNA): TGTGTCAGCAGCGTAGATTCGGTTCCAGATACGCAGTATTTT. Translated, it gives CVSSVDSVPDTQYF.

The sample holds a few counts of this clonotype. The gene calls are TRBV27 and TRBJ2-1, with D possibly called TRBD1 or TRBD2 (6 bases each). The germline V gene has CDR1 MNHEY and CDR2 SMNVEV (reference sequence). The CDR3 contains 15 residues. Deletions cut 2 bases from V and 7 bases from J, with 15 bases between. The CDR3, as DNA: TGTGCCAGCAGTTTAAGACTAGGGGGGTTGAATGAGCAGTTCTTC. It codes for CASSLRLGGLNEQFF.

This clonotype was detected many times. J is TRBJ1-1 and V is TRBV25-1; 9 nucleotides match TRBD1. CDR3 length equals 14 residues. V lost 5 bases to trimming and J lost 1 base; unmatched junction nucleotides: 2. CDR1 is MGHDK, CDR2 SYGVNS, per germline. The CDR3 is CASSLTGGNTEAFF. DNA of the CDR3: TGTGCCAGCAGTTTGACAGGGGGGAACACTGAAGCTTTCTTT.

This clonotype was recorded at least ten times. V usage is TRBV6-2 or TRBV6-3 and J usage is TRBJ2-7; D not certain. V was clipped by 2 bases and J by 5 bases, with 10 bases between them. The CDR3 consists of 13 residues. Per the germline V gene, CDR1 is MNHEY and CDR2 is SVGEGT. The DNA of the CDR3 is TGTGCCAGCAGTTACCTCGGCGCTCACGAGCAGTACTTC. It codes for CASSYLGAHEQYF.

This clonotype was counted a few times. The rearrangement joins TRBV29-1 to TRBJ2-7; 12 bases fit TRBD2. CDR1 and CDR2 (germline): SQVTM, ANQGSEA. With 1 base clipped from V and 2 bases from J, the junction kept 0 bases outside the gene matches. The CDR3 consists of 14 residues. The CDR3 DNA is TGCAGCGTTGAAGCTAGCGGGGGGGCCTACGAGCAGTACTTC. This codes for CSVEASGGAYEQYF.

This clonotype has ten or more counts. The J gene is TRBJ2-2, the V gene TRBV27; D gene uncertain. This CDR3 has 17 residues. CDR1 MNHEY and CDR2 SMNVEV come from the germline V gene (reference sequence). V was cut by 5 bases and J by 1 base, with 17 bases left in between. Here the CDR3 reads CASSRASIRLNTGELFF. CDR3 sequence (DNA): TGTGCCAGCAGTCGCGCGTCCATACGACTGAACACCGGGGAGCTGTTTTTT.

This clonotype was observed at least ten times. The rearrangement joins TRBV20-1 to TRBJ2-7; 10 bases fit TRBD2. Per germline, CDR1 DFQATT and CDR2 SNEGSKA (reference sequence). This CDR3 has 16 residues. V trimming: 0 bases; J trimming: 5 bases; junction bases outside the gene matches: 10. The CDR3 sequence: CSARDLASGRIDEQYF. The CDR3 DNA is TGCAGTGCTAGAGATTTAGCTAGCGGGAGAATAGACGAGCAGTACTTC.

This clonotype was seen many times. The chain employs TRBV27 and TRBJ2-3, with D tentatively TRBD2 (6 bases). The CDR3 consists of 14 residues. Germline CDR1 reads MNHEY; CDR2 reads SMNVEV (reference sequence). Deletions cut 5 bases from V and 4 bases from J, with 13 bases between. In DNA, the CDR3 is TGTGCCAGCAGTCGACTAGAGAATGCAGATACGCAGTATTTT. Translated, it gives CASSRLENADTQYF.

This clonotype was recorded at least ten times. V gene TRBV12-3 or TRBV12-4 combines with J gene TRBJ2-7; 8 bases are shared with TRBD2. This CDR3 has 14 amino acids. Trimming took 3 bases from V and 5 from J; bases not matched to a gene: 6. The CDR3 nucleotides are TGTGCCAGCAGTTTGGGGACTAGAGCTAACGAGCAGTACTTC. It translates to CASSLGTRANEQYF.

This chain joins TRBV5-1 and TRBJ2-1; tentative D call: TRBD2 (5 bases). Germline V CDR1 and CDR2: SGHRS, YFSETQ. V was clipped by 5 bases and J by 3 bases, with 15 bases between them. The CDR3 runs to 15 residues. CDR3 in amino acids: CASRWNSGLYNEQFF. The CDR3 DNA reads TGCGCCAGCAGATGGAACAGCGGCCTCTACAATGAGCAGTTCTTC.

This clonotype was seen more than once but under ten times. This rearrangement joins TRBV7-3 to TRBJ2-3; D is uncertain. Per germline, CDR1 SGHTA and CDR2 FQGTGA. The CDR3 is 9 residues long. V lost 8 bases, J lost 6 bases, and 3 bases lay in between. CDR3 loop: CASHDTQYF. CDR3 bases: TGTGCCAGCCACGATACGCAGTATTTT.

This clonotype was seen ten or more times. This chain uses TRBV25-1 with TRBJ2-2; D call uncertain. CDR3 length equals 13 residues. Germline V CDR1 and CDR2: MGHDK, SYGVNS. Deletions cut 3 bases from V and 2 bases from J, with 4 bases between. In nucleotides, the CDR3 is TGTGCCAGCAGTGATATAAACACCGGGGAGCTGTTTTTT. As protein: CASSDINTGELFF.

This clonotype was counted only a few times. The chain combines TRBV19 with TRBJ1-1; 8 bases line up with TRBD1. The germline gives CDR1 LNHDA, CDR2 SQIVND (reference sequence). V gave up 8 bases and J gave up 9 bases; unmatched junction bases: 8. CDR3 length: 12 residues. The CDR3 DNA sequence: TGTGCCAGTGAGGACAGGGTGGCAAAAGCTTTCTTT. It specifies CASEDRVAKAFF. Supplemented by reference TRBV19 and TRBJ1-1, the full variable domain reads DGGITQSPKYLFRKEGQNVTLSCEQNLNHDAMYWYRQDPGQGLRLIYYSQIVNDFQKGDIAEGYSVSREKKESFPLTVTSAQKNPTAFYLCASEDRVAKAFFGQGTRLTVV.

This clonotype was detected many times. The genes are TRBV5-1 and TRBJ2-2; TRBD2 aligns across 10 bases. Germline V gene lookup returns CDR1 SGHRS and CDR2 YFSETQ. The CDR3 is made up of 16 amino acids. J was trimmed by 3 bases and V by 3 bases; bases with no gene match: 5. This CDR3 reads CASSSLAGEDTGELFF. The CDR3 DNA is TGCGCCAGCAGCTCCCTAGCGGGGGAAGACACCGGGGAGCTGTTTTTT.

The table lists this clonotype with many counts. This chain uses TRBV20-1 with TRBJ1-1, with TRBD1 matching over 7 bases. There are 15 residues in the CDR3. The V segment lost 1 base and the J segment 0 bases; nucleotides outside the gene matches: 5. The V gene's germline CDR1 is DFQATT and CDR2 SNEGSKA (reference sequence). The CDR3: CSARGLTGLNTEAFF. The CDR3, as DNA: TGCAGTGCTAGAGGCCTGACAGGGTTGAACACTGAAGCTTTCTTT.

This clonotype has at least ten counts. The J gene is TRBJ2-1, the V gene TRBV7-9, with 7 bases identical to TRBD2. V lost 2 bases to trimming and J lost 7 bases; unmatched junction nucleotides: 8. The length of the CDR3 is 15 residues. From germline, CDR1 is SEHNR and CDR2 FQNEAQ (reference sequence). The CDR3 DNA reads TGTGCCAGCAGCTTATACTCGGGGGGTCTGAATGAGCAGTTCTTC. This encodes CASSLYSGGLNEQFF.

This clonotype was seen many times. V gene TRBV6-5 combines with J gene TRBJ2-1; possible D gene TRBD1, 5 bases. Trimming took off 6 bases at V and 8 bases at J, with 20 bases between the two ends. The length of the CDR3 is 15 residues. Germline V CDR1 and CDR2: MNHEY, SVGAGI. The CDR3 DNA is TGTGCCAGCAGGGCCGAGGTCCGCACAGGCGATGAGCAGTTCTTC. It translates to CASRAEVRTGDEQFF.

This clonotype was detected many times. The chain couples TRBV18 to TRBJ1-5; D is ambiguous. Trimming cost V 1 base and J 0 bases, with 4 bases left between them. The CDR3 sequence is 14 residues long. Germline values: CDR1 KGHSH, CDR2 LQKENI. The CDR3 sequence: CASSPLYSNQPQHF. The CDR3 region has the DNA TGTGCCAGCTCACCACTCTATAGCAATCAGCCCCAGCATTTT.

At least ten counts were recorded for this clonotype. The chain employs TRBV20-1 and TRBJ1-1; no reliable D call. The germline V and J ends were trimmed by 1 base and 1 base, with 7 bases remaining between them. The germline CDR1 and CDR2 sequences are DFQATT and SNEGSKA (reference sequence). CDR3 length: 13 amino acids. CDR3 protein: CSARAGSNTEAFF. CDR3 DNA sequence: TGCAGTGCTAGAGCGGGTTCGAACACTGAAGCTTTCTTT.

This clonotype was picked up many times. CDR3 amino acids: CSAGGQGGYGYTF. CDR3 nucleotides: TGCAGTGCCGGGGGGCAGGGGGGCTATGGCTACACCTTC. This chain uses TRBV20-1 with TRBJ1-2; TRBD1 matches 7 bases. Germline CDR1 DFQATT, CDR2 SNEGSKA (reference sequence). V shed 6 bases and J 4 bases; nucleotides not matched to a gene: 8. The CDR3 has 13 amino acids.

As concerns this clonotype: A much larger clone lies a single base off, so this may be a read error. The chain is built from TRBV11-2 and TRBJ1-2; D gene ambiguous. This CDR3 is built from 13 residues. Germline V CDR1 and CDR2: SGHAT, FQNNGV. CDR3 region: CASSLWQNYGDTF. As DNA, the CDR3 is TGTGCCAGCAGCTTATGGCAGAACTATGGCGACACCTTC.

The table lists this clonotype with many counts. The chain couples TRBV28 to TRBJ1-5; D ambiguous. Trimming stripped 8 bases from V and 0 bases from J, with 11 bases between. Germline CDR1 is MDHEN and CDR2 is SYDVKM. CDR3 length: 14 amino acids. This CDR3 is CASVGPNSNQPQHF. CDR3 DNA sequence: TGTGCCAGCGTCGGCCCTAATAGCAATCAGCCCCAGCATTTT.

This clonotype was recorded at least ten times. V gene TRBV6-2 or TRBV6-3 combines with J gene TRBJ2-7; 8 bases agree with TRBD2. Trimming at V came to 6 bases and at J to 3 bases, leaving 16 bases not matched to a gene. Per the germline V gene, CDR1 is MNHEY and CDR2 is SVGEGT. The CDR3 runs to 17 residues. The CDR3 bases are TGTGCCAGCAGCCGACCCCAAAGAGCGGGAGTACGCTACGAGCAGTACTTC. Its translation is CASSRPQRAGVRYEQYF.